This T cell receptor (beta chain) came from a study of blood T cells in healthy people across ages. Researchers collected 9 to 10 milliliters of peripheral blood from every single donor. The table lists this clonotype with a few counts. The antigen is unknown. CDR3 length: 14 residues. Trimming took off 1 base at V and 0 bases at J, with 7 bases between the two ends. It was with a sample-barcoded 5' primer and a J-beta primer mix that a second PCR of roughly 7 to 12 cycles was run. Every cDNA was tagged by a template-switch adaptor with 12 random nucleotides. Per-sample output comprised a minimum of 3 million paired-end reads containing CDR3. Via MiXCR, TCRdb re-called the 5' RACE reads, giving one row per CDR3 protein. The table includes roughly 730,000 distinct CDR3 sequences, 56% detected once. General study findings and limits: Per million T cells, the diversity of TCR beta decreased roughly linearly as age advanced.

The TCR was taken from a man in his forties or fifties in good health. Sequences were obtained from blood. The chain recombines TRBV12-3 or TRBV12-4 with TRBJ2-7; D not resolved. The CDR3 spells CASSLGLYSYEQYF. The CDR3 coding sequence is TGTGCCAGCAGTTTAGGGCTATACTCCTACGAGCAGTACTTC.